This T cell receptor (beta chain) comes out of a study of shared clonotypes between healthy human individuals. About the study: Every donor yielded three CD4 naive, three CD4 memory, two CD8 naive and one CD8 memory plate.

J lost 0 bases, V lost 5 bases, and 8 bases had no gene match. In germline, CDR1 is MDHEN, CDR2 SYDVKM. CDR3 length: 18 amino acids. Sequencing used immunoSEQ multiplex PCR; TCRdb keeps in-frame clones, though not all of them. Of about 710,000 clones in the sample, over 60% are singletons; the top ten hold approximately 2%. This receptor was taken from a woman in her 30s in good health. The sample taken for sequencing was memory CD4+ T cells sorted from blood. Subset defined: CD45RA-negative fraction. This chain joins TRBV28 and TRBJ2-6, with 9 nucleotides matching TRBD1. CDR3 in amino acids: CASSAGQGSSSGANVLTF. CDR3 nucleotides: TGTGCCAGCAGTGCCGGACAGGGGTCGAGCTCTGGGGCCAACGTCCTGACTTTC.